This T cell receptor beta chain appears in the sequencing data of a study of neurological immune-mediated disorders. The study, taken as a whole, reports: Because no CDR3 amino acid sequences were shared across subjects by expanded clones, private repertoires were suggested in all groups.

The CDR3 runs to 13 residues. Trimming pared 6 bases from V and 2 bases from J, leaving 13 bases between. Germline CDR1 reads SQVTM; CDR2 reads ANQGSEA. Many counts were recorded for this clonotype. Its specificity is not known. Indicated time point: longitudinal time-point 1 (baseline). Unsorted libraries were derived from 2 million PBMCs stored at -80 C. With 10-nucleotide random UMIs, 5'RACE was used to make the cDNA. TCRdb independently ran MiXCR on the 5' RACE reads; one entry per CDR3 protein. This table holds tens of thousands of distinct CDR3 sequences, around 10% found once. The chain employs TRBV29-1 and TRBJ1-1; D is undetermined. The TCR comes from a male donor with HTLV-1-associated myelopathy (HAM/TSP). Specimen: PBMCs. CDR3 nucleotide sequence: TGCAGCGTCGCTATGTGGACTAACACTGAAGCTTTCTTT. Amino acid sequence: CSVAMWTNTEAFF.